This TCR beta chain was obtained from a study of blood T cells in healthy people across ages. Findings of the study overall: No one knew whether donors had CMV, which possibly confounded expanded clonotype changes.

It was around 10 milliliters of peripheral blood that were drawn from each donor. A J-beta primer mix and a sample-barcoded 5' primer were used in a second PCR of about 7 to 11 cycles. Each cDNA molecule carried a tag from a template-switch adaptor that contained 12 random nucleotides. MiXCR, run by TCRdb on the 5' RACE reads, gives a single entry per CDR3 protein. The table records about 540,000 distinct CDR3 sequences, around 24% of them present only once. In regard to this clonotype: Its specificity is not known.

From germline, CDR1 is SGHKS and CDR2 YYEKEE (reference sequence). Trimming cost V 4 bases and J 1 base, with 10 bases left between them. CDR3 length: 14 residues. These sequences were also reported in another study, on T cells of mothers and their children. Per that study: For related and unrelated pairs alike, thymic selection shapes TCR recombination output similarly.

Sequenced material: blood. The sequence derives from a boy aged 5-17 years in good health. This chain links TRBV5-5 with TRBJ2-3; no firm D call. The CDR3 bases are TGTGCCAGCAGCCCAGAGGCGGGCACAGATACGCAGTATTTT. Its protein is CASSPEAGTDTQYF.